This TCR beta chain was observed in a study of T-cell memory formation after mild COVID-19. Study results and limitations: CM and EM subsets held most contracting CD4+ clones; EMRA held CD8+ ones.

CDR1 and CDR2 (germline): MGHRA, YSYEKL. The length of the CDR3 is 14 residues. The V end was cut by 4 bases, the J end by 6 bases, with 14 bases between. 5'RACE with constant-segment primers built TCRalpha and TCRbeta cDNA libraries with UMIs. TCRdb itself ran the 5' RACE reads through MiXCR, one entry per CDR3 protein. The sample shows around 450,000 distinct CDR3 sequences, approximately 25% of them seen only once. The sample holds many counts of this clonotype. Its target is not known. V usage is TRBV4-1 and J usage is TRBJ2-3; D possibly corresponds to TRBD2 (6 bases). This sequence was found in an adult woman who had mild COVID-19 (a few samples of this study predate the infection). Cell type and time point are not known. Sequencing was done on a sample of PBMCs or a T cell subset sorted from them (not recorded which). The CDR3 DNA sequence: TGCGCCAGCAGCCCCGAAGGTGGAGGGGATACGCAGTATTTT. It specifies CASSPEGGGDTQYF.